The 20 T cell receptor beta chains reported below all come from one sample, sequenced in a study of cytomegalovirus exposure and HLA in healthy donors. Some clones are missing from TCRdb's copy, which holds only in-frame ones; the method was immunoSEQ multiplex PCR. Of about 110,000 clones in the sample, about 85% were seen once. The sample taken for sequencing was PBMCs. The receptors stem from a woman between 18 and 30 years old in good health and CMV-seropositive.

This clone was recorded only once. The genes are TRBV5-1 and TRBJ2-2; the match to TRBD1 covers 9 bases. CDR1 is SGHRS and CDR2 is YFSETQ in the germline V gene. V lost 4 bases to trimming and J lost 3 bases; unmatched junction nucleotides: 7. This CDR3 contains 16 residues. In nucleotides, the CDR3 is TGCGCCAGCAGCATCGGACAGGGGCTTGACACCGGGGAGCTGTTTTTT. Translating it yields CASSIGQGLDTGELFF.

The chain employs TRBV7-2 and TRBJ1-5; the D gene is possibly TRBD1 (6 bases). This CDR3 has 16 residues. V was cut by 3 bases and J by 4 bases, with 16 bases left in between. Per the germline V gene, CDR1 is SGHTA and CDR2 is FQGNSA. The CDR3 DNA is TGTGCCAGCAGCTTCTTGGACAGTGCTGGGAATCAGCCCCAGCATTTT. It is translated as CASSFLDSAGNQPQHF.

This chain uses TRBV7-9 with TRBJ1-5; D is uncertain. This CDR3 is 11 amino acids long. Deletions cut 5 bases from V and 9 bases from J, with 8 bases between. Germline V gene data show CDR1 as SEHNR and CDR2 as FQNEAQ (reference sequence). The CDR3 DNA is TGTGCCAGCAGCGAGGGTGGGCCCCAGCATTTT. It specifies CASSEGGPQHF.

The chain links TRBV19 to TRBJ1-1, with 7 bases lining up with TRBD1. V shed 4 bases, J shed 1 base, and the junction held 0 bases outside the gene matches. CDR1 is LNHDA, CDR2 SQIVND, per germline (reference sequence). The CDR3 contains 13 residues. The CDR3, as DNA: TGTGCCAGTAGTACAGGGGGGAACACTGAAGCTTTCTTT. It translates to CASSTGGNTEAFF.

The CDR3: CASSDPFSGGASQETQYF. For the CDR3, the DNA is TGTGCCAGCAGTGACCCCTTTAGCGGGGGGGCCTCTCAAGAGACCCAGTACTTC. The chain employs TRBV6-1 and TRBJ2-5, with 11 nucleotides matching TRBD2. CDR1 and CDR2 from the germline V gene are MNHNS and SASEGT. The V and J ends lost 3 bases and 2 bases, in that order; junction bases with no gene match: 11. This CDR3 region has 18 residues.

V usage is TRBV7-8 and J usage is TRBJ2-1; 9 bases are shared with TRBD1. The CDR3 is made up of 15 amino acids. V dropped 0 bases and J dropped 3; count of bases not matched to a gene: 0. Germline CDR1 reads SGHVS; CDR2 reads FQNEAQ. The CDR3 protein is CASSLAGQGYNEQFF. The CDR3 nucleotides are TGTGCCAGCAGCTTAGCGGGACAGGGCTACAATGAGCAGTTCTTC.

J is TRBJ1-1 and V is TRBV6-1; D ambiguous. From germline, CDR1 is MNHNS and CDR2 SASEGT. This CDR3 comprises 13 residues. V lost 3 bases and J lost 1, with 6 bases in between. The CDR3 nucleotides read TGTGCCAGCAGTGAGAGACAGAACACTGAAGCTTTCTTT. As protein: CASSERQNTEAFF.

The V call is TRBV13, the J call TRBJ2-3; D possibly corresponds to TRBD1 (5 bases). Per germline, CDR1 PRHDT and CDR2 FYEKMQ (reference sequence). This CDR3 region has 12 residues. V lost 5 bases to trimming and J lost 6 bases, with 9 bases between them. CDR3 DNA sequence: TGTGCCAGCAGCATTGGGGCGGATACGCAGTATTTT. Translation: CASSIGADTQYF.

This chain links TRBV7-6 with TRBJ2-1; D is perhaps TRBD1 (5 bases). The CDR3 runs to 13 residues. Trimming took 4 bases from V and 2 from J, leaving 6 bases between them. Germline lookup yields CDR1 SGHVS and CDR2 FNYEAQ. The CDR3 DNA reads TGTGCCAGCAGCTCAGGGACCTACAATGAGCAGTTCTTC. Its protein is CASSSGTYNEQFF.

Relative to its sample, this clone is large. The sample has other DNA sequences that encode this CDR3 too. This chain links TRBV15 with TRBJ1-2, with 8 nucleotides matching TRBD1. The CDR3 is 16 residues long. CDR1 is LNHNV and CDR2 is YYDKDF in the germline V gene (reference sequence). The V and J ends lost 1 base and 1 base, in that order; junction bases with no gene match: 5. CDR3 residues: CATSRAGQGRNYGYTF. In nucleotides, the CDR3 is TGTGCCACCAGCAGAGCCGGACAGGGACGTAACTATGGCTACACCTTC.

This clone was seen a few times. The genes are TRBV7-9 and TRBJ1-2; 8 nucleotides agree with TRBD1. The germline V gene encodes CDR1 SEHNR and CDR2 FQNEAQ (reference sequence). The CDR3 spans 15 residues. V gave up 5 bases and J gave up 4 bases; unmatched junction bases: 9. CDR3 in amino acids: CASSPPGQAAYGYTF. CDR3 in DNA: TGTGCCAGCAGCCCCCCGGGACAGGCGGCCTATGGCTACACCTTC.

The chain employs TRBV6-5 and TRBJ2-5, with a tentative D call TRBD2 (5 bases). There are 14 residues in the CDR3. V lost 6 bases, J lost 1 base, and 12 bases lay in between. Germline CDR1 MNHEY, CDR2 SVGAGI. CDR3 in amino acids: CASSPREGQETQYF. The CDR3 nucleotides read TGTGCCAGCAGCCCGAGGGAAGGCCAAGAGACCCAGTACTTC.

This clone qualifies as large. In the same sample, other DNA sequences code for this CDR3. V is TRBV18 and J is TRBJ1-1, with TRBD1 matching over 7 bases. Germline CDR1 and CDR2: KGHSH and LQKENI. The V segment lost 3 bases and the J segment 0 bases; nucleotides outside the gene matches: 7. The CDR3 sequence is 16 residues long. CDR3 sequence reads: CASSPPLQGMNTEAFF. CDR3 DNA sequence: TGTGCCAGCTCACCCCCTCTACAGGGGATGAACACTGAAGCTTTCTTT.

The gene calls are TRBV10-3 and TRBJ2-7; TRBD1 aligns across 8 bases. J lost 6 bases, V lost 2 bases, and 3 bases had no gene match. This CDR3 region has 13 residues. Germline CDR1 is ENHRY and CDR2 is SYGVKD. The CDR3 loop reads CAISEDRGSEQYV. Here the CDR3 DNA reads TGTGCCATCAGTGAGGACAGGGGAAGCGAGCAGTACGTC.

J is TRBJ1-2 and V is TRBV9, with 7 bases aligning to TRBD1. CDR1 and CDR2 (germline): SGDLS, YYNGEE. The J segment lost 8 bases and the V segment lost 3 bases, leaving 7 bases of the junction unmatched. The CDR3 is made up of 13 amino acids. This CDR3 is CASSGIQGSGYTF. In DNA, the CDR3 is TGTGCCAGCAGCGGGATACAGGGGTCGGGCTACACCTTC. Together with reference TRBV9 and TRBJ1-2, the CDR3 gives the full variable domain: DSGVTQTPKHLITATGQRVTLRCSPRSGDLSVYWYQQSLDQGLQFLIQYYNGEERAKGNILERFSAQQFPDLHSELNLSSLELGDSALYFCASSGIQGSGYTFGSGTRLTVV.

This clone was counted only a few times. The rearrangement joins TRBV7-9 to TRBJ1-5; maybe TRBD1 (5 bases). The ends were cut back, 3 bases at V and 3 bases at J, with 9 bases in the middle. Germline assignment: CDR1 SEHNR and CDR2 FQNEAQ (reference sequence). This CDR3 has 14 amino acids. Here the CDR3 DNA reads TGTGCCAGCAGCTTCGGCGGACACAATCAGCCCCAGCATTTT. This sequence encodes CASSFGGHNQPQHF. Supplemented by reference TRBV7-9 and TRBJ1-5, the full variable domain reads DTGVSQNPRHKITKRGQNVTFRCDPISEHNRLYWYRQTLGQGPEFLTYFQNEAQLEKSRLLSDRFSAERPKGSFSTLEIQRTEQGDSAMYLCASSFGGHNQPQHFGDGTRLSIL.

This clone has a single count. The chain recombines TRBV7-9 with TRBJ1-1; perhaps TRBD1 as D (6 bases). The germline V gene encodes CDR1 SEHNR and CDR2 FQNEAQ (reference sequence). Deletions cut 4 bases from V and 1 base from J, with 10 bases between. The CDR3 contains 14 residues. The CDR3 sequence: CASSSTGRNTEAFF. DNA of the CDR3: TGTGCCAGCAGCTCGACAGGACGGAACACTGAAGCTTTCTTT.

The gene calls are TRBV7-9 and TRBJ2-1; 10 bases map to TRBD2. The CDR3 spans 15 residues. Germline V CDR1 and CDR2: SEHNR, FQNEAQ (reference sequence). J gave up 5 bases and V 0 bases, and 1 base lay outside the gene matches. Here the CDR3 DNA reads TGTGCCAGCAGCTTAGCCGGGACTAGCGACAATGAGCAGTTCTTC. It encodes CASSLAGTSDNEQFF.

The rearrangement links TRBV29-1 to TRBJ1-1; TRBD1 agrees at 7 bases. This CDR3 has 12 amino acids. Per germline, CDR1 SQVTM and CDR2 ANQGSEA. Trimming at V came to 7 bases and at J to 5 bases, leaving 7 bases not matched to a gene. This CDR3 reads CSAGQRRTEAFF. The CDR3 coding sequence is TGCAGCGCGGGACAGAGGAGGACTGAAGCTTTCTTT.

The chain couples TRBV28 to TRBJ1-2; 8 bases fit TRBD1. The germline gives CDR1 MDHEN, CDR2 SYDVKM. V shed 5 bases, J shed 14 bases, and the junction held 10 bases outside the gene matches. The CDR3 is made up of 12 amino acids. CDR3 amino acids: CASSTPGQAETF. The CDR3 DNA reads TGTGCCAGCAGTACACCGGGACAGGCGGAAACCTTC.